This T cell receptor beta chain was sequenced for a study of blood T cell repertoires in COVID-19. V dropped 0 bases and J dropped 0 bases, with 6 bases sitting between them. This CDR3 spans 15 amino acids. Germline V CDR1 and CDR2: LGHDT, YNNKEL (reference sequence). The table came from immunoSEQ multiplex PCR; TCRdb's copy has only in-frame clones and leaves some out. The data show some 700,000 clones, with 85% to 90% seen just once and 0.2% to 0.3% held by the top ten. This chain joins TRBV3-1 (or the pseudogene TRBV3-2) and TRBJ2-1; D is undetermined. Input material: peripheral blood. The source is a woman between 18 and 30 years old with acute or convalescent COVID-19. CDR3 in DNA: TGTGCCAGCAGCCAAGAAACCTACTCCTACAATGAGCAGTTCTTC. Protein product: CASSQETYSYNEQFF.